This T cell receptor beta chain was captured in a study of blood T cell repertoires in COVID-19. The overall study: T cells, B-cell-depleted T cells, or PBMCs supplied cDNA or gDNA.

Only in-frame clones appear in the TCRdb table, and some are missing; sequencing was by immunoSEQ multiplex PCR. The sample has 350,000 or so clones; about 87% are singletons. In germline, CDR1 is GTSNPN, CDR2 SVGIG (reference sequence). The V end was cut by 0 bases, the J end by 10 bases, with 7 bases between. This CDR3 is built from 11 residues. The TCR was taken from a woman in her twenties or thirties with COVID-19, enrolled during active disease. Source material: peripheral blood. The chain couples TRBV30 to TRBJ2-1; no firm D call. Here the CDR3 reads CAWSVGPEQFF. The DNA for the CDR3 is TGTGCCTGGAGTGTTGGGCCCGAGCAGTTCTTC.